This T cell receptor beta chain comes out of a study of T cell responses to AZD1222 COVID-19 vaccine. General study results and limits: Baseline serology detected seropositivity in only a handful of AZD1222 recipients. The reported proportion of spike-specific TCRs targeting unmutated variant regions was nearly half. Vaccine-associated CD4 TCRs spanned spike, dominant at 160-218 and 743-854. Donors skewed white British and female; clonal diversity was possibly underestimated.

Germline V CDR1 and CDR2: MDHEN, SYDVKM. Trimming left V 7 bases short and J 4 bases short, with 17 bases between. The CDR3 has 14 residues. TCRdb's table, derived via immunoSEQ multiplex PCR, lists solely in-frame clones and lacks some. The sample contains roughly 120,000 clones, approximately 91% of which appear only once. This clone was counted a single time. No antigen is known for it. The genes are TRBV28 and TRBJ2-7, with a possible D match to TRBD1 (6 bases). The sequence derives from an adult in good health. The material sequenced was peripheral blood, taken on day 0 of MenACWY control vaccination. The chain's CDR3 is CASMVQGIRYEQYF. The CDR3 DNA sequence: TGTGCCAGCATGGTACAGGGTATTCGATACGAGCAGTACTTC.